The T cell receptor beta chain described here comes from a study of cytomegalovirus exposure and HLA in healthy donors. Study-level points and caveats: A list of approximately 160 TCR beta chains associated with cytomegalovirus was given. Researchers reported that a few CMV-associated chains were confirmed in vitro as CMV antigen-specific.

The germline V gene has CDR1 GTSNPN and CDR2 SVGIG (reference sequence). The CDR3 consists of 13 residues. As concerns this clone: The target antigen is unknown.

Both 60 Vbeta primers and 13 Jbeta primers went into the PCR. Generated by immunoSEQ multiplex PCR, the TCRdb table keeps only in-frame clones and is missing some. The sample includes tens of thousands of clones, about 66% of them seen just once. The clonotype comes from a woman aged 45-59 years in good health and CMV-seropositive. The specimen was PBMCs. This chain uses TRBV30 with TRBJ2-5, with D possibly being TRBD1 (5 bases). The J call is in doubt because the DNA end fits TRBJ2-7 better. CDR3 loop: CAWNKGFTYEQYF. The CDR3 DNA follows: TGTGCCTGGAATAAGGGGTTTACCTACGAGCAGTACTTC.